The clone carrying this T cell receptor (beta chain) has just a few counts. Its specificity is unknown. The sample comes from a study of response to subunit inactivated influenza vaccine. Germline V gene sequence: CDR1 DFQATT, CDR2 SNEGSKA (reference sequence). Trimming removed 3 bases from V and 9 bases from J; junction bases left unmatched: 7. This CDR3 has 14 residues. Whole-study findings and limits: Every seasonal influenza vaccination brings in few new T cells, the authors suggested.

A single record per CDR3 protein comes from TCRdb applying MiXCR to the RT-PCR reads. The sample has about 610,000 distinct CDR3 sequences; less than 15% are singletons. This sequence was found in a man aged 50 to 59 who received an inactivated influenza vaccine. Sequences were derived from PBMCs from blood, sampled 11 to 12 days after vaccination. This chain links TRBV20-1 with TRBJ2-1; 11 nucleotides match TRBD2. CDR3 DNA: TGCAGTGCTAGGGACCTAGCGGGGGGAGGTGAGCAGTTCTTC. Its translation: CSARDLAGGGEQFF.